A single T cell receptor beta chain is shown here with its context. Its target is unknown. The source of the sample is a study of CD8 T cells in ankylosing spondylitis. This CDR3 spans 15 amino acids. Trimming left V 0 bases short and J 5 bases short, with 16 bases between. CDR1 and CDR2 from the germline V gene are DFQATT and SNEGSKA (reference sequence). The TCR beta libraries were generated through quantitative 5'-RACE incorporating molecular barcodes. TCRdb itself ran the 5' RACE reads through MiXCR, one entry per CDR3 protein. Here the sample spans about 540,000 distinct CDR3 sequences, 12% being singletons. The study, taken as a whole, reports: Peripheral blood held disease-linked clones only at relatively low frequency, and these were CD8+. Reported data indicate significant enrichment of disease-linked clones within matched ankylosing spondylitis synovial fluid. About 8 highly homologous variants made up a TCR beta motif, and this motif appeared characteristic of ankylosing spondylitis blood. Existing reports had already noted some motif variants in reactive arthritis synovial fluid and blood.

The sample was blood, either unsorted or a sorted T cell fraction (not recorded which). The chain is built from TRBV20-1 and TRBJ2-5, with D perhaps given as TRBD1 or TRBD2 (5 bases each). This clonotype was sampled from a male donor with ankylosing spondylitis. CDR3 in DNA: TGCAGTGCTAGAGATATTTTACGAGGGGTCGAGACCCAGTACTTC. It encodes CSARDILRGVETQYF.